This T cell receptor beta chain was profiled in a study of graft-versus-host responses after intestinal transplantation. Study-level findings and limits: Allograft clonal ratios (graft-versus-host to host-versus-graft) were high in patients who had graft-donor T cell macrochimerism. GvH clonotypes were identified within recipient marrow, with a subset emerging first in ileum or blood. Association was observed between peak circulating GvH clone levels and early post-transplant HvG declines.

Regarding this clone: Its target is unknown.

Method: immunoSEQ multiplex PCR; TCRdb's copy keeps in-frame clones and lacks some. The sample shows more than 15,000 clones, about 89% of them seen only once. The length of the CDR3 is 15 residues. The V gene end was trimmed by 4 bases and the J gene end by 0 bases; junction bases not matched to a gene: 4. CDR1 is MGHRA, CDR2 YSYEKL, per germline. The sequence was collected from a human patient who received an intestinal transplant, so some T cells may come from the graft donor. The source was bone marrow, collected around 120 days after transplant. This chain connects TRBV4-1 to TRBJ2-7; 9 nucleotides align to TRBD2. In nucleotides, the CDR3 is TGCGCCAGCAGCCCAAATAGCGGGAGCTCCTACGAGCAGTACTTC. Its protein is CASSPNSGSSYEQYF.